There are a few counts of the clone carrying this T cell receptor (beta chain). TCRdb reanalysed the 5' RACE reads using MiXCR and keeps one entry per CDR3 protein. The sample includes about 890,000 distinct CDR3 sequences, around 12% of them seen just once. Germline loops: CDR1 DFQATT, CDR2 SNEGSKA (reference sequence). The length of the CDR3 is 11 residues. V was pared by 2 bases and J by 10 bases, with 9 bases between. The entry originates in a study of identical twins. This sample was also put to use in a study of yellow fever vaccine responses in identical twins.

This chain joins TRBV20-1 and TRBJ2-1; D is uncertain. This TCR was recovered from a woman aged 18-29 years in good health. Sequenced: PBMCs. CDR3 residues: CSARSDYEQFF. The CDR3 DNA is TGCAGTGCTAGAAGCGATTACGAGCAGTTCTTC.